This passage covers 16 T cell receptor beta chains from one sample sequenced in a study of T cells in Graves' hyperthyroidism and ophthalmopathy. TCR beta CDR3 region amplification was performed from RNA transcripts. First-round RT-PCR of the TCR CDR3 relied on the HTBI primer set. TCRdb re-called the multiplex PCR reads with MiXCR, one entry per CDR3 protein. The sample lists approximately 380,000 distinct CDR3 sequences; 19% were seen once. Sequencing was performed on blood. The receptors stem from a woman under 30 with Graves' hyperthyroidism.

This clonotype was counted many times. The chain has TRBV30 and TRBJ1-5; D gene ambiguous. There are 13 residues in the CDR3. V lost 5 bases, J lost 0 bases, and 8 bases lay in between. Germline V gene data show CDR1 as GTSNPN and CDR2 as SVGIG (reference sequence). Written as DNA, the CDR3 is TGTGCCTGGGCGACATTTAGCAATCAGCCCCAGCATTTT. Protein: CAWATFSNQPQHF.

This clonotype was detected many times. This sequence joins TRBV12-3 or TRBV12-4 and TRBJ1-2; possible D gene TRBD1, 5 bases. This CDR3 region has 14 residues. Trimming removed 5 bases at V and 7 bases at J, with 17 bases between. CDR3 protein: CASSPLRGRGGYTF. In DNA, the CDR3 is TGTGCCAGCAGTCCCCTTCGGGGACGGGGTGGCTACACCTTC.

V and J are TRBV29-1 and TRBJ2-2, with D perhaps matching TRBD2 (5 bases). This CDR3 region has 14 residues. The V end was cut by 3 bases, the J end by 1 base, with 9 bases between. The germline gives CDR1 SQVTM, CDR2 ANQGSEA. The CDR3 sequence is CSVEREVNTGELFF. CDR3 DNA sequence: TGCAGCGTTGAGAGGGAAGTGAACACCGGGGAGCTGTTTTTT.

This clonotype was counted at least ten times. The chain has TRBV2 and TRBJ1-1, with a weak D call TRBD1 (5 bases). With 10 bases removed from V and 7 bases from J, the gap between germline ends came to 19 bases. There are 13 residues in the CDR3. CDR1 and CDR2 (germline): SNHLY, FYNNEI. CDR3 coding DNA: TGTGCCATCCGGAGAGGGGTGTTAAATGAAGCTTTCTTT. Translating gives CAIRRGVLNEAFF.

This clonotype was recorded many times. DNA of the CDR3: TGTGCCAGCAGGCGACAGAGCCCCTACGAGCAGTACTTC. Its protein product is CASRRQSPYEQYF. This chain connects TRBV6-1 to TRBJ2-7, with a weak D call TRBD1 (5 bases). The CDR3 has 13 residues. Germline loops: CDR1 MNHNS, CDR2 SASEGT. V was pared by 6 bases and J by 2 bases, with 11 bases between.

This clonotype has a count of ten or more. This chain links TRBV28 with TRBJ1-1; a possible D gene is TRBD1 (5 bases). This CDR3 spans 12 amino acids. V was clipped by 3 bases and J by 11 bases, with 13 bases between them. Germline V gene sequence: CDR1 MDHEN, CDR2 SYDVKM. The CDR3 coding sequence is TGTGCCAGCAGTTTCGGGACCCCTGGGGCTTTCTTT. Translating gives CASSFGTPGAFF.

Only a few counts were recorded for this clonotype. The chain combines TRBV19 with TRBJ1-5; no reliable D call. This CDR3 has 13 residues. V dropped 5 bases and J dropped 12 bases, with 17 bases sitting between them. CDR1 and CDR2 from the germline V gene are LNHDA and SQIVND (reference sequence). This CDR3 reads CASSLSGPADQHF. DNA for the CDR3: TGTGCCAGTAGTCTCTCCGGGCCCGCCGACCAGCATTTT.

This clonotype was recorded at least ten times. The gene calls are TRBV30 and TRBJ2-5; D possibly corresponds to TRBD2 (6 bases). The CDR3 loop spans 16 amino acids. CDR1 is GTSNPN and CDR2 is SVGIG in the germline V gene (reference sequence). V lost 3 bases to trimming and J lost 5 bases, with 22 bases between them. The chain's CDR3 is CAWREGAAGPLETQYF. The CDR3 nucleotides read TGTGCCTGGAGGGAGGGAGCAGCGGGTCCCCTCGAGACCCAGTACTTC.

This chain joins TRBV12-3 or TRBV12-4 and TRBJ2-5, with a possible D match to TRBD2 (7 bases). CDR3 length equals 13 residues. V was clipped by 8 bases and J by 4 bases, with 14 bases between them. This CDR3 reads CASGRGAGETQYF. The CDR3 bases are TGTGCCAGCGGGAGGGGGGCCGGAGAGACCCAGTACTTC.

This clonotype has ten or more counts. This sequence joins TRBV15 and TRBJ1-5; D remains ambiguous. This CDR3 has 14 amino acids. The germline V gene encodes CDR1 LNHNV and CDR2 YYDKDF (reference sequence). The V and J ends lost 2 bases and 4 bases respectively, with 9 bases between them. CDR3 in amino acids: CATSRNGRNQPQHF. CDR3 DNA sequence: TGTGCCACCAGCAGAAATGGTCGGAATCAGCCCCAGCATTTT.

V is TRBV5-1 and J is TRBJ2-5; D could derive from TRBD1 or TRBD2 (5 bases each). The germline gives CDR1 SGHRS, CDR2 YFSETQ. The V gene lost 3 bases and the J gene lost 5 bases, with 17 bases spanning the gap. This CDR3 contains 15 residues. CDR3 region: CASSSAPGPTETQYF. The CDR3 nucleotides read TGCGCCAGCAGCTCGGCCCCGGGACCGACGGAGACCCAGTACTTC.

This clonotype turned up a few times. The V call is TRBV6-5, the J call TRBJ2-1, with TRBD2 matching over 10 bases. From germline, CDR1 is MNHEY and CDR2 SVGAGI. V lost 0 bases to trimming and J lost 9 bases; unmatched junction nucleotides: 5. CDR3 size: 15 residues. The CDR3 here is CASSYSLAGLGEQFF. CDR3 DNA sequence: TGTGCCAGCAGTTACTCACTAGCGGGGTTGGGTGAGCAGTTCTTC.

This clonotype occurred a few times. This chain uses TRBV3-1 with TRBJ2-7, with D maybe TRBD1 (6 bases). The germline CDR1 and CDR2 sequences are LGHDT and YNNKEL (reference sequence). The V end was cut by 0 bases, the J end by 2 bases, with 8 bases between. The CDR3 runs 14 residues. The CDR3 spells CASSQEQGPYEQYF. Here the CDR3 DNA reads TGTGCCAGCAGCCAAGAGCAGGGGCCCTACGAGCAGTACTTC.

There are many counts of this clonotype. This chain uses TRBV6-6 with TRBJ1-5; TRBD1 agrees at 7 bases. The CDR3 loop spans 15 amino acids. From germline, CDR1 is MNHNY and CDR2 SVGAGI (reference sequence). The V gene end was trimmed by 6 bases and the J gene end by 0 bases; junction bases not matched to a gene: 5. The CDR3 sequence: CASSGTADSNQPQHF. CDR3 bases: TGTGCCAGCAGCGGGACAGCTGATAGCAATCAGCCCCAGCATTTT.

In its sample, this clonotype was seen many times. The CDR3 DNA reads as TGTGCCAGCAGGGGCAGGGGGGAAGGCTACACCTTC. Amino acids: CASRGRGEGYTF. The V and J genes are TRBV5-6 and TRBJ1-2; 7 nucleotides agree with TRBD1. The length of the CDR3 is 12 residues. Germline-derived CDR1 and CDR2 are SGHDT and YYEEEE. V lost 5 bases and J lost 8; bases outside the gene matches: 6. Full variable domain (remainder filled in from reference TRBV5-6 and TRBJ1-2): DAGVTQSPTHLIKTRGQQVTLRCSPKSGHDTVSWYQQALGQGPQFIFQYYEEEERQRGNFPDRFSGHQFPNYSSELNVNALLLGDSALYLCASRGRGEGYTFGSGTRLTVV.

This sequence joins TRBV4-1 and TRBJ1-5; D perhaps matches TRBD1 (5 bases). Germline V gene sequence: CDR1 MGHRA, CDR2 YSYEKL. This CDR3 spans 18 amino acids. V was clipped by 3 bases and J by 1 base, with 19 bases between them. CDR3 loop: CASSHGLAGLASNQPQHF. In DNA form, the CDR3 reads TGCGCCAGCAGCCACGGACTTGCGGGACTTGCAAGCAATCAGCCCCAGCATTTT.